This passage covers 24 T cell receptor beta chains from one sample sequenced in a study of identical twins. TCRdb reprocessed the 5' RACE reads via MiXCR and lists one record per CDR3 protein. The sample gives some 500,000 distinct CDR3 sequences, more than 13% of which show up once; approximately 0.9% is in the top ten. These data were also reused for a study on yellow fever vaccine responses in identical twins.

The sequenced sample consisted of CD4+ T cells sorted from blood. The receptors shown here come from a woman in her late teens or twenties in good health.

This clonotype occurred a few times. The chain couples TRBV5-6 to TRBJ2-7, with 14 positions matching TRBD2. CDR1 is SGHDT, CDR2 YYEEEE, per germline. The CDR3 extends over 18 amino acids. V was pared by 0 bases and J by 1 base, with 6 bases of the junction left unmatched. The CDR3 is CASSLGGLAGVGSYEQYF. The CDR3, as DNA: TGTGCCAGCAGCTTGGGGGGACTAGCGGGAGTGGGATCCTACGAGCAGTACTTC. The complete variable domain, with remaining parts taken from reference TRBV5-6 and TRBJ2-7, reads DAGVTQSPTHLIKTRGQQVTLRCSPKSGHDTVSWYQQALGQGPQFIFQYYEEEERQRGNFPDRFSGHQFPNYSSELNVNALLLGDSALYLCASSLGGLAGVGSYEQYFGPGTRLTVT.

This clonotype came up many times. The V and J genes are TRBV28 and TRBJ2-5; no reliable D call. The CDR3 length is 12 residues. Trimming shortened V by 2 bases and J by 5 bases, and 6 bases separated the two germline ends. The germline V gene has CDR1 MDHEN and CDR2 SYDVKM. Here the CDR3 DNA reads TGTGCCAGCAGTTTACGGTTGGAGACCCAGTACTTC. This encodes CASSLRLETQYF.

Ten or more counts support this clonotype. This rearrangement joins TRBV4-3 to TRBJ2-4; TRBD1 matches at 8 bases. Germline V gives CDR1 LGHNA, CDR2 YSLEER. This CDR3 region has 14 residues. Unmatched junction bases numbered 5, after V lost 3 bases and J lost 7 bases. CDR3 sequence (DNA): TGCGCCAGCAGCCAGGACAGGGAAATGAACATTCAGTACTTC. It encodes CASSQDREMNIQYF.

This clonotype was detected a few times. The chain employs TRBV30 and TRBJ2-3, with no clear D. The CDR3 is 13 residues long. Per the germline V gene, CDR1 is GTSNPN and CDR2 is SVGIG (reference sequence). Trimming left V 3 bases short and J 6 bases short, with 13 bases between. Written as DNA, the CDR3 is TGTGCCTGGAGCACGGGTCTCCCGGATACGCAGTATTTT. Protein sequence: CAWSTGLPDTQYF. The variable domain in full, completed from reference TRBV30 and TRBJ2-3, reads SQTIHQWPATLVQPVGSPLSLECTVEGTSNPNLYWYRQAAGRGLQLLFYSVGIGQISSEVPQNLSASRPQDRQFILSSKKLLLSDSGFYLCAWSTGLPDTQYFGPGTRLTVL.

The chain employs TRBV5-1 and TRBJ2-1; D remains ambiguous. The V gene lost 6 bases and the J gene lost 5 bases, with 12 bases spanning the gap. The CDR3 length is 13 residues. CDR1 and CDR2 (germline): SGHRS, YFSETQ. CDR3 sequence (DNA): TGCGCCAGCACCGAGAGACCTGACAATGAGCAGTTCTTC. Its translation: CASTERPDNEQFF.

The V call is TRBV7-3, the J call TRBJ2-5; TRBD2 might be the D (5 bases). Germline CDR1 SGHTA, CDR2 FQGTGA. Trimming pared 7 bases from V and 7 bases from J, leaving 13 bases between. This CDR3 region has 12 residues. The DNA of the CDR3 is TGTGCCAGCACCAACTTTGGAGGGACCCAGTACTTC. This translates into CASTNFGGTQYF.

This clonotype was counted at least ten times. J is TRBJ2-3 and V is TRBV5-1; no clear D gene. The CDR3 extends over 14 amino acids. CDR1 is SGHRS and CDR2 is YFSETQ in the germline V gene. Deletions cut 4 bases from V and 1 base from J, with 10 bases between. CDR3 protein: CASSPDQGTDTQYF. The CDR3 DNA reads TGCGCCAGCAGCCCCGACCAAGGCACAGATACGCAGTATTTT.

The chain links TRBV15 to TRBJ2-1; 10 nucleotides align to TRBD1. The CDR3 runs to 14 residues. From germline, CDR1 is LNHNV and CDR2 YYDKDF (reference sequence). J gave up 8 bases and V 1 base, and 2 bases lay outside the gene matches. Here the CDR3 DNA reads TGTGCCACCAGCAGAGCCGGACAGGGGGATGAGCAGTTCTTC. Encoded protein: CATSRAGQGDEQFF.

The table lists this clonotype with many counts. CDR3 sequence (DNA): TGTGCCAGCAGCTTAGGAGGTCAGACAATCTCCTACGAGCAGTACTTC. It specifies CASSLGGQTISYEQYF. The chain joins TRBV7-9 to TRBJ2-7; no firm D call. CDR1 and CDR2 (germline): SEHNR, FQNEAQ (reference sequence). The CDR3 runs to 16 residues. V shed 1 base and J shed 0 bases, with 13 bases lying between them.

With regard to this clonotype: A much larger clone sits a single nucleotide away, making a read error possible. This chain links TRBV7-8 with TRBJ2-7; 8 bases align to TRBD1. Per germline, CDR1 SGHVS and CDR2 FQNEAQ. This CDR3 region has 15 residues. V gave up 1 base and J gave up 5 bases; unmatched junction bases: 7. CDR3 DNA: TGTGCCAGCAGCTTAGAAACAGGGGGGCCGCACGAGCAGTACTTC. Translated, it gives CASSLETGGPHEQYF.

The rearrangement joins TRBV6-1 to TRBJ1-5, with D unclear. Germline assignment: CDR1 MNHNS and CDR2 SASEGT. V lost 3 bases and J 4 bases, leaving 7 bases between the germline ends. This CDR3 is 13 amino acids long. The CDR3 DNA reads as TGTGCCAGCAGTGAGAGTTGGAATCAGCCCCAGCATTTT. It encodes CASSESWNQPQHF.

The rearrangement uses TRBV28 and TRBJ2-3, with 8 bases aligning to TRBD2. This CDR3 has 14 amino acids. Trimming took 5 bases from V and 4 from J; bases not matched to a gene: 5. From germline, CDR1 is MDHEN and CDR2 SYDVKM. CDR3 nucleotides: TGTGCCAGCAGTAACGGGGGACTAGCAGATACGCAGTATTTT. This gives the protein CASSNGGLADTQYF.

This clonotype was seen a few times. This chain joins TRBV7-3 and TRBJ2-3, with TRBD1 matching over 12 bases. The CDR3 runs to 17 residues. CDR1 and CDR2 from the germline V gene are SGHTA and FQGTGA. After removal of 3 bases from V and 8 bases from J, the junction contained 12 bases not matched to a gene. In nucleotides, the CDR3 is TGTGCCAGCAGCTTGGGGGGGACAGGGGGCTCGGGCGGTACGCAGTATTTT. Protein product: CASSLGGTGGSGGTQYF.

In its sample, this clonotype was seen a few times. V is TRBV9 and J is TRBJ1-1; TRBD1 matches at 11 bases. Germline CDR1 SGDLS, CDR2 YYNGEE. The CDR3 sequence is 15 residues long. The V segment lost 5 bases and the J segment 1 base; nucleotides outside the gene matches: 4. As DNA, the CDR3 is TGTGCCAGCAGAAGGACAGGGGGCGAGAACACTGAAGCTTTCTTT. Protein product: CASRRTGGENTEAFF.

The chain is built from TRBV6-1 and TRBJ2-7, with 7 bases identical to TRBD2. Per the germline V gene, CDR1 is MNHNS and CDR2 is SASEGT. This CDR3 is built from 14 residues. After removal of 10 bases from V and 1 base from J, the junction contained 10 bases not matched to a gene. CDR3 loop: CATREGGLSYEQYF. The CDR3 DNA reads TGTGCCACCCGAGAGGGAGGGCTATCCTACGAGCAGTACTTC.

The rearrangement links TRBV20-1 to TRBJ2-1; D is undetermined. Trimming removed 3 bases at V and 4 bases at J, with 16 bases between. Looked up from germline, CDR1 is DFQATT and CDR2 is SNEGSKA (reference sequence). The CDR3 consists of 15 residues. The DNA of the CDR3 is TGCAGTGCTAGCGAGACTCCAGGTTTTTACAATGAGCAGTTCTTC. Amino acids: CSASETPGFYNEQFF.

This clonotype has only a few counts. CDR3 bases: TGTGCCAGCAGTTCAACAGCATCCTATGGCTACACCTTC. Translation: CASSSTASYGYTF. The chain recombines TRBV27 with TRBJ1-2; D unresolved. Germline-derived CDR1 and CDR2 are MNHEY and SMNVEV (reference sequence). Trimming left V 4 bases short and J 4 bases short, with 10 bases between. The CDR3 runs 13 residues.

Here the CDR3 DNA reads TGTGCCACCAGCAGAGGGATTAGCTTGGATACGCAGTATTTT. As protein: CATSRGISLDTQYF. The chain recombines TRBV15 with TRBJ2-3; the D is unclear. This CDR3 region has 14 residues. Deletions cut 1 base from V and 6 bases from J, with 11 bases between. CDR1 and CDR2 (germline): LNHNV, YYDKDF (reference sequence).

This clonotype has only a few counts. The chain carries TRBV5-6 and TRBJ2-1; no firm D call. The length of the CDR3 is 15 residues. CDR1 and CDR2 (germline): SGHDT, YYEEEE. Trimming pared 3 bases from V and 0 bases from J, leaving 10 bases between. In DNA form, the CDR3 reads TGTGCCAGCAGCTCCCGGACCCTCTCCTACAATGAGCAGTTCTTC. This encodes CASSSRTLSYNEQFF.

V usage is TRBV12-3 or TRBV12-4 and J usage is TRBJ2-7; 9 bases agree with TRBD2. With V trimmed by 7 bases and J by 12 bases, 13 bases remained unmatched. The CDR3 covers 13 residues. For the CDR3, the DNA is TGTGCCAGCAACATGGGGACTAGCCGACCACCGTACTTC. Protein product: CASNMGTSRPPYF.

The sample holds a few counts of this clonotype. The chain carries TRBV27 and TRBJ2-1, with D possibly matching TRBD1 (7 bases). The germline V and J ends were trimmed by 2 bases and 8 bases, with 19 bases remaining between them. CDR1 is MNHEY and CDR2 is SMNVEV in the germline V gene (reference sequence). This CDR3 spans 16 amino acids. Written as DNA, the CDR3 is TGTGCCAGCAGTTTAAGTGTCGGCAGGGGGGCCGATGAGCAGTTCTTC. Translating gives CASSLSVGRGADEQFF.

The gene calls are TRBV28 and TRBJ2-3, with D perhaps TRBD1 (5 bases). In germline, CDR1 is MDHEN, CDR2 SYDVKM. V lost 6 bases to trimming and J lost 0 bases, with 13 bases between them. The CDR3 has 15 residues. The CDR3 sequence: CASRRRQSSTDTQYF. CDR3 DNA: TGTGCCAGCAGACGCAGACAGTCTAGCACAGATACGCAGTATTTT.

The sample holds many counts of this clonotype. This chain uses TRBV14 with TRBJ2-7; a possible D gene is TRBD1 (6 bases). Germline V CDR1 and CDR2: SGHDN, FVKESK. The CDR3 length is 14 residues. Deletions cut 4 bases from V and 4 bases from J, with 14 bases between. CDR3 loop: CASSPLQGRYEQYF. For the CDR3, the DNA is TGTGCCAGCAGCCCGCTACAGGGAAGGTACGAGCAGTACTTC.

In DNA form, the CDR3 reads TGCGCCACCACCCCCTCAGGGAAGAGCTCCTACAATGAGCAGTTCTTC. Its protein is CATTPSGKSSYNEQFF. V gene TRBV23-1 combines with J gene TRBJ2-1, with a tentative D call TRBD1 (5 bases). TRBV23-1 is an ORF, and what it does is uncertain. The CDR3 loop spans 16 amino acids. Trimming stripped 10 bases from V and 0 bases from J, with 19 bases between.